The TCR beta chain under discussion was sequenced for a study of shared clonotypes between healthy human individuals. Study results and caveats: Collection of samples was limited to blood; tissue repertoires likely differ.

The CDR3 runs to 16 residues. The V gene lost 0 bases and the J gene lost 11 bases, with 23 bases spanning the gap. Germline assignment: CDR1 SGDLS and CDR2 YYNGEE. Worth noting for this clone: No antigen is known for it.

Several immunoSEQ 96-well plates shared each subset's DNA, each plate a replicate. Replicate PCRs run on unsorted PBMC used around 330 ng DNA, which was about 28,000 T cell genomes. Per the study methods: ImmunoSEQ supplied junction-only sequences lacking quality scores, so filtering was different. Clones were sequenced by immunoSEQ multiplex PCR, and TCRdb holds only the in-frame ones, with some missing. V, J and clone size are taken as reported in that table, and D and trimming were inferred from the DNA itself. The data hold around 450,000 clones, with 70% to 80% observed a single time. Sequenced: PBMCs. The chain has TRBV9 and TRBJ1-1; D is possibly TRBD1 (6 bases). This TCR derives from a woman aged 40 to 50 in good health. Some clones in this sample may be carry-over from other donors' samples. CDR3 DNA: TGTGCCAGCAGCGTAGGCCCGGGGGCAGGCGAAGTGGCGGCTTTCTTT. Translated, it gives CASSVGPGAGEVAAFF.